Below, one T cell receptor (beta chain) is given with its context. The antigen this receptor binds is unknown. No base quality values were provided; no much bigger clone lies one nucleotide off. The germline ends are 13 bases apart after V is trimmed by 5 bases and J by 5 bases. CDR1 and CDR2 were assigned from the germline V gene as MDHEN and SYDVKM. The CDR3 covers 13 residues, taking in both the cysteine and the phenylalanine. Of the read, only the CDR3 DNA is kept; its 39 bases are in frame from base 1. High-throughput TCR beta sequencing profiled peripheral blood CD8+ and CD4+ T cells from healthy donors, Susac syndrome patients and multiple sclerosis patients. Susac syndrome patients met recently defined diagnostic criteria for definite or probable disease. CD8+ TEMRA cells were enriched by FACS, while bulk CD8+ and CD4+ T cells were purified by magnetic negative isolation. Blood was collected in EDTA tubes and processed within 24 hours, with PBMCs isolated through density gradient centrifugation. PBMCs intended for TCR sequencing were cryopreserved in liquid nitrogen and thawed later in a water bath at 37 degrees C. The sorted or isolated CD4+, CD8+ and CD8+ TEMRA cells reached a purity of at least 90%.

RNA was extracted using the RNeasy kit, and roughly 0.45 to 1 microgram was reverse transcribed with random hexamers. The immunoSEQ multiplex PCR assay, covering 54 Vbeta and 13 Jbeta segments, was used to amplify TCR beta CDR3 regions. PCR amplification bias was corrected using a synthetic template baseline for primer optimization and computational correction. The study's processing was this. Reads were assigned to V, D and J genes according to IMGT and analyzed in immunoSEQ Analyzer, with only productive sequences retained. Clonality was calculated as one minus the Shannon entropy normalized by log2 of the number of productive unique sequences. For each patient and control, public and private clones were evaluated among the 100 most prevalent clones. Clones were defined as Susac-specific when absent from the healthy and MS cohorts, from about a thousand published viral clones and from other ImmuneACCESS disease sequences. Clones were called with MiXCR by TCRdb after fastp trimmed the public reads at Q25, and only in-frame beta chains were retained. Every CDR3 protein is listed once, alongside the most common genes and DNA of its rows. The V and J calls follow TCRdb's processing rather than the paper's. The sample table contains about 140,000 distinct CDR3 sequences; only one count was recorded for 95% of them. Approximately 0.13% of the sample belongs to the ten largest clones.

This sample is part of a study of CD8 T cells in Susac syndrome (dated by TCRdb to the late 2010s). Regarding the study in general: Among the Susac syndrome patients who were sequenced, clinically active disease was present in 5 or 6 and clinical remission was observed in fewer than 10. At blood withdrawal, Susac syndrome patients were therapy-naive, treated with corticosteroids (with IVIg additionally given to some), or treated with IVIg alone. Repertoire sequencing was used to test whether CD8+ T cell activation and differentiation in Susac syndrome was antigen driven. Findings and caveats that apply to the study as a whole: No clonal expansion was detected in the CD4+ T cell repertoire of Susac syndrome patients. The number of individuals in the TCR sequencing and HLA analysis was acknowledged as relatively small.

The sequencing input was CD4+ T cells from PBMCs. The clonotype originates from a human donor with Susac syndrome. This receptor chain uses TRBV28 and TRBJ2-7, with no reliable assignment of the D segment. The CDR3 amino acid sequence is: CASSLINLDEQYF. The DNA sequence follows: TGTGCCAGCAGTCTCATCAATTTGGACGAGCAGTACTTC.